The next 30 T cell receptor beta chains were all read from a single sample in a study of control samples from healthy donors and cancer patients. The table came from immunoSEQ multiplex PCR; TCRdb's copy has only in-frame clones and leaves some out. The sample lists 390,000 or so clones; about 93% were seen once. Sequenced input: PBMCs. The receptors here all came from a middle-aged man with head and neck cancer.

The chain employs TRBV28 and TRBJ2-6, with D perhaps matching TRBD1 (6 bases). Looked up from germline, CDR1 is MDHEN and CDR2 is SYDVKM. The CDR3 has 21 amino acids. V was pared by 2 bases and J by 2 bases, with 25 bases between. CDR3 coding DNA: TGTGCCAGCAGTTTAAGGGCAGGGGCAAGGGTTTATTTGGCTGGGGCCAACGTCCTGACTTTC. Translating it yields CASSLRAGARVYLAGANVLTF.

The rearrangement joins TRBV9 to TRBJ2-1, with TRBD2 identical over 10 bases. CDR3 length: 15 amino acids. Germline V gene data show CDR1 as SGDLS and CDR2 as YYNGEE. The V segment lost 4 bases and the J segment 5 bases; nucleotides outside the gene matches: 6. In DNA, the CDR3 is TGTGCCAGCAGCCCAGGACTAGCGGACCACAATGAGCAGTTCTTC. Its translation: CASSPGLADHNEQFF.

The rearrangement joins TRBV13 to TRBJ2-3; 7 nucleotides line up with TRBD1. There are 16 residues in the CDR3. Germline V CDR1 and CDR2: PRHDT, FYEKMQ (reference sequence). The trim removed 2 bases at V and 1 base at J, leaving 6 bases unmatched. DNA of the CDR3: TGTGCCAGCAGCTTACTTACTCAGGGGGGCACAGATACGCAGTATTTT. The encoded protein is CASSLLTQGGTDTQYF. The full variable domain, completed using reference TRBV13 and TRBJ2-3, is AAGVIQSPRHLIKEKRETATLKCYPIPRHDTVYWYQQGPGQDPQFLISFYEKMQSDKGSIPDRFSAQQFSDYHSELNMSSLELGDSALYFCASSLLTQGGTDTQYFGPGTRLTVL.

The chain carries TRBV20-1 and TRBJ2-7; no definite D call. CDR3 length equals 11 residues. Looked up from germline, CDR1 is DFQATT and CDR2 is SNEGSKA (reference sequence). Trimming took off 3 bases at V and 3 bases at J, with 6 bases between the two ends. The CDR3 coding sequence is TGCAGTGCTAGCAGATTCTACGAGCAGTACTTC. Its protein product is CSASRFYEQYF.

This clone was counted only a few times. V and J are TRBV28 and TRBJ2-1; D is possibly TRBD1 or TRBD2 (5 bases each). The CDR3 runs to 13 residues. Germline values: CDR1 MDHEN, CDR2 SYDVKM. Trimming left V 7 bases short and J 12 bases short, with 19 bases between. The CDR3 sequence is CASKGPSGLGQFF. CDR3 DNA sequence: TGTGCCAGCAAGGGACCGTCCGGATTAGGGCAGTTCTTC.

The CDR3 protein is CASSSGDLTHNEQFF. The CDR3 region has the DNA TGTGCCAGCAGTTCCGGGGACCTAACCCACAATGAGCAGTTCTTC. The chain recombines TRBV18 with TRBJ2-1; D may match TRBD1 or TRBD2 (5 bases each). Trimming took off 8 bases at V and 5 bases at J, with 19 bases between the two ends. CDR1 and CDR2 (germline): KGHSH, LQKENI. The CDR3 totals 15 residues.

J is TRBJ2-6 and V is TRBV11-2; maybe TRBD1 (5 bases). The germline V and J ends were trimmed by 4 bases and 0 bases, with 16 bases remaining between them. Germline assignment: CDR1 SGHAT and CDR2 FQNNGV. This CDR3 comprises 18 residues. The CDR3 DNA sequence: TGTGCCAGCAGCTCCAGGGTGTTAAAAGACTCTGGGGCCAACGTCCTGACTTTC. This translates into CASSSRVLKDSGANVLTF.

The chain has TRBV12-5 and TRBJ2-2, with 8 bases aligning to TRBD2. This CDR3 is built from 17 residues. Germline-derived CDR1 and CDR2 are LGHNT and FRNRAP. Trimming at V came to 1 base and at J to 0 bases, leaving 4 bases not matched to a gene. The chain's CDR3 is CASGLGREEANTGELFF. As DNA, the CDR3 is TGTGCTAGTGGTTTGGGGCGGGAGGAAGCGAACACCGGGGAGCTGTTTTTT.

This clone is a singleton in its sample. The V and J genes are TRBV11-2 and TRBJ1-1; 9 bases line up with TRBD1. The CDR3 spans 16 residues. Germline V CDR1 and CDR2: SGHAT, FQNNGV. With V trimmed by 5 bases and J by 0 bases, 7 bases remained unmatched. The CDR3 DNA sequence: TGTGCCAGCAGCAAGACAGGGGGGGGATTGAACACTGAAGCTTTCTTT. Residues: CASSKTGGGLNTEAFF.

The J gene is TRBJ1-2, the V gene TRBV29-1, with D possibly being TRBD1 (5 bases). Germline V gives CDR1 SQVTM, CDR2 ANQGSEA. Trimming stripped 4 bases from V and 6 bases from J, with 9 bases between. The CDR3 length is 11 residues. CDR3 loop: CSVGQGHGYTF. CDR3 DNA sequence: TGCAGCGTTGGCCAGGGTCATGGCTACACCTTC.

This clone was observed a handful of times. The chain uses TRBV30 and TRBJ1-2; the D is unclear. The CDR3 runs 13 residues. Trimming cost V 4 bases and J 3 bases, with 12 bases left between them. Germline values: CDR1 GTSNPN, CDR2 SVGIG (reference sequence). This CDR3 reads CAWKLEGDYGYTF. The CDR3 DNA reads as TGTGCCTGGAAGTTGGAGGGTGACTATGGCTACACCTTC.

The V gene is TRBV19, the J gene TRBJ2-5, with 9 bases lining up with TRBD2. This CDR3 spans 15 amino acids. Trimming removed 3 bases from V and 2 bases from J; junction bases left unmatched: 4. Per the germline V gene, CDR1 is LNHDA and CDR2 is SQIVND (reference sequence). CDR3: CASSISGRRQETQYF. CDR3 bases: TGTGCCAGTAGTATTAGCGGGAGACGGCAAGAGACCCAGTACTTC.

The J gene is TRBJ1-2, the V gene TRBV4-1; no firm D call. Germline-derived CDR1 and CDR2 are MGHRA and YSYEKL. The CDR3 loop spans 16 amino acids. Trimming left V 0 bases short and J 0 bases short, with 11 bases between. This CDR3 is CASSQEGGSTNYGYTF. The CDR3 region has the DNA TGCGCCAGCAGCCAAGAAGGCGGCTCGACTAACTATGGCTACACCTTC.

This clone has only a few counts. V usage is TRBV7-2 and J usage is TRBJ1-5; a possible D gene is TRBD1 (6 bases). This CDR3 has 15 amino acids. CDR1 is SGHTA, CDR2 FQGNSA, per germline. V was pared by 5 bases and J by 9 bases, with 20 bases between. CDR3 residues: CASSLMGASRGPQHF. In nucleotides, the CDR3 is TGTGCCAGCAGCCTAATGGGGGCCTCGCGAGGGCCCCAGCATTTT.

This clone has a handful of counts. This rearrangement joins TRBV6-5 to TRBJ1-2; 7 bases map to TRBD1. Losses at the gene ends were 5 bases for V and 3 bases for J; bases not matched to a gene: 3. The CDR3 has 13 amino acids. Per the germline V gene, CDR1 is MNHEY and CDR2 is SVGAGI. This chain's CDR3 is CASSPGGDYGYTF. CDR3 DNA sequence: TGTGCCAGCAGTCCAGGGGGGGACTATGGCTACACCTTC.

The genes are TRBV9 and TRBJ2-3; D is undetermined. The ends were cut back, 0 bases at V and 7 bases at J, with 12 bases in the middle. Per the germline V gene, CDR1 is SGDLS and CDR2 is YYNGEE. The CDR3 loop spans 14 amino acids. CDR3: CASSVARQAYTQYF. The CDR3 DNA reads TGTGCCAGCAGCGTAGCCAGGCAGGCCTATACGCAGTATTTT.

This chain connects TRBV5-1 to TRBJ2-5; TRBD1 aligns across 12 bases. The CDR3 covers 17 residues. Trimming cost V 0 bases and J 2 bases; bases outside gene matches: 5. Germline V gives CDR1 SGHRS, CDR2 YFSETQ. In DNA form, the CDR3 reads TGCGCCAGCAGCTTGGTGAGGGACAGGGGGCATCAAGAGACCCAGTACTTC. The encoded protein is CASSLVRDRGHQETQYF. Combining the CDR3 with reference TRBV5-1 and TRBJ2-5 gives the whole variable domain KAGVTQTPRYLIKTRGQQVTLSCSPISGHRSVSWYQQTPGQGLQFLFEYFSETQRNKGNFPGRFSGRQFSNSRSEMNVSTLELGDSALYLCASSLVRDRGHQETQYFGPGTRLLVL.

This chain connects TRBV7-3 to TRBJ2-6; TRBD2 is a possible D gene (5 bases). Trimming removed 3 bases at V and 0 bases at J, with 9 bases between. This CDR3 comprises 16 residues. In germline, CDR1 is SGHTA, CDR2 FQGTGA. The CDR3 here is CASSFEGSSGANVLTF. CDR3 bases: TGTGCCAGCAGCTTCGAGGGAAGCTCTGGGGCCAACGTCCTGACTTTC. The whole variable domain, remainder taken from reference TRBV7-3 and TRBJ2-6, is GAGVSQTPSNKVTEKGKYVELRCDPISGHTALYWYRQSLGQGPEFLIYFQGTGAADDSGLPNDRFFAVRPEGSVSTLKIQRTERGDSAVYLCASSFEGSSGANVLTFGAGSRLTVL.

The gene calls are TRBV4-2 and TRBJ2-2, with no clear D. Trimming removed 0 bases from V and 9 bases from J, with 8 bases in between. The CDR3 spans 13 residues. Germline CDR1 reads LGHNA; CDR2 reads YNFKEQ. Here the CDR3 reads CASSQDALRELFF. CDR3 coding DNA: TGTGCCAGCAGCCAAGATGCCCTCAGGGAGCTGTTTTTT.

The chain couples TRBV9 to TRBJ2-2; 9 positions agree with TRBD1. With V trimmed by 2 bases and J by 6 bases, 8 bases remained unmatched. This CDR3 comprises 16 residues. CDR1 is SGDLS and CDR2 is YYNGEE in the germline V gene. CDR3 bases: TGTGCCAGCAGCGTCTCCGGGACAGGGAATGCCGGGGAGCTGTTTTTT. It yields the protein CASSVSGTGNAGELFF.

V usage is TRBV4-2 and J usage is TRBJ1-6; 9 bases are a match to TRBD1. From germline, CDR1 is LGHNA and CDR2 YNFKEQ. CDR3 length: 16 residues. V was clipped by 1 base and J by 10 bases; unmatched bases: 8. The CDR3 sequence: CASSQVQGAMGSPLHF. DNA for the CDR3: TGTGCCAGCAGCCAAGTACAGGGGGCAATGGGGTCACCCCTCCACTTT.

The V and J genes are TRBV11-2 and TRBJ1-1; possible D gene TRBD1, 6 bases. This CDR3 is 13 amino acids long. Trimming stripped 3 bases from V and 11 bases from J, with 16 bases between. From germline, CDR1 is SGHAT and CDR2 FQNNGV. This CDR3 reads CASSFLDRPRAFF. For the CDR3, the DNA is TGTGCCAGCAGCTTTCTTGACAGGCCGCGGGCTTTCTTT.

This chain links TRBV4-1 with TRBJ2-1; 10 bases match TRBD2. CDR1 and CDR2 from the germline V gene are MGHRA and YSYEKL. The V segment lost 1 base and the J segment 3 bases; nucleotides outside the gene matches: 3. This CDR3 spans 16 amino acids. DNA for the CDR3: TGCGCCAGCAGCCAAGGACTAGCGGGCCTCTACAATGAGCAGTTCTTC. Its translation: CASSQGLAGLYNEQFF.

The CDR3 nucleotides read TGCGCCAGCGGGCAGGGTGGAGTGGGGAAGCCTGAAGCTTTCTTT. Translation: CASGQGGVGKPEAFF. V is TRBV23-1 and J is TRBJ1-1; D is perhaps TRBD1 (5 bases). TRBV23-1 qualifies as an ORF whose function is uncertain. Trimming shortened V by 8 bases and J by 6 bases, and 22 bases separated the two germline ends. The CDR3 is made up of 15 amino acids.

The V gene is TRBV11-2, the J gene TRBJ2-7; no reliable D call. V was clipped by 8 bases and J by 0 bases, with 14 bases between them. There are 14 residues in the CDR3. Germline CDR1 reads SGHAT; CDR2 reads FQNNGV. The CDR3 region is CASSFTDSSYEQYF. CDR3 sequence (DNA): TGTGCCAGCTCATTCACAGATTCCTCCTACGAGCAGTACTTC.

The V call is TRBV7-8, the J call TRBJ1-2; 11 bases align to TRBD1. CDR1 is SGHVS, CDR2 FQNEAQ, per germline. The CDR3 is 15 residues long. V was pared by 5 bases and J by 3 bases, with 5 bases of the junction left unmatched. CDR3 DNA sequence: TGTGCCAGCAGCCAACGGACAGGGGGCTACTATGGCTACACCTTC. It translates to CASSQRTGGYYGYTF.

This clone was seen only once. The chain uses TRBV29-1 and TRBJ1-5, with TRBD1 matching over 9 bases. Looked up from germline, CDR1 is SQVTM and CDR2 is ANQGSEA. The CDR3 has 15 residues. The V segment lost 4 bases and the J segment 5 bases; nucleotides outside the gene matches: 9. This chain's CDR3 is CSVADGTGRDQPQHF. Written as DNA, the CDR3 is TGCAGCGTTGCCGATGGGACAGGGAGGGATCAGCCCCAGCATTTT. Using reference TRBV29-1 and TRBJ1-5 for the parts outside the CDR3, the full variable domain is SAVISQKPSRDICQRGTSLTIQCQVDSQVTMMFWYRQQPGQSLTLIATANQGSEATYESGFVIDKFPISRPNLTFSTLTVSNMSPEDSSIYLCSVADGTGRDQPQHFGDGTRLSIL.

This clone was observed a few times. The chain joins TRBV12-3 or TRBV12-4 to TRBJ1-1; D is perhaps TRBD1 (6 bases). Trimming pared 6 bases from V and 3 bases from J, leaving 11 bases between. This CDR3 has 13 residues. CDR3 sequence reads: CASSLNRDTEAFF. The CDR3 nucleotides read TGTGCCAGCAGCCTCAACAGGGACACTGAAGCTTTCTTT.

The sample holds a few counts of this clone. The CDR3 nucleotides are TGTGCCAGCAGTTTACCCCCGCCCCCCTACAATGAGCAGTTCTTC. Translation gives CASSLPPPPYNEQFF. The chain couples TRBV28 to TRBJ2-1; unclear D gene. Germline lookup yields CDR1 MDHEN and CDR2 SYDVKM. With 2 bases removed from V and 2 bases from J, the gap between germline ends came to 10 bases. The CDR3 extends over 15 amino acids.

The V call is TRBV7-2, the J call TRBJ2-1, with 14 nucleotides matching TRBD2. CDR1 is SGHTA, CDR2 FQGNSA, per germline. The length of the CDR3 is 17 residues. V shed 5 bases, J shed 8 bases, and the junction held 11 bases outside the gene matches. As DNA, the CDR3 is TGTGCCAGCAGCCTATGGGGACTAGCGGGGGCCGTGGATGAGCAGTTCTTC. This translates into CASSLWGLAGAVDEQFF.